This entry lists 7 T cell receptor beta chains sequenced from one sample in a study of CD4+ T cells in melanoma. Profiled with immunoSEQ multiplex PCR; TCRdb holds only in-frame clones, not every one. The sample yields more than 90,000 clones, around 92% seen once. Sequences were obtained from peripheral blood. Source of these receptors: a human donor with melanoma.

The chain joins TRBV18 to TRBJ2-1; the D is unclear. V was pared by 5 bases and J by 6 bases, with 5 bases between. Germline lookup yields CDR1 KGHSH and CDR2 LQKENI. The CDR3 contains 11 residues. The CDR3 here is CASSEINEQFF. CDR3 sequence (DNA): TGTGCCAGCTCAGAGATCAATGAGCAGTTCTTC.

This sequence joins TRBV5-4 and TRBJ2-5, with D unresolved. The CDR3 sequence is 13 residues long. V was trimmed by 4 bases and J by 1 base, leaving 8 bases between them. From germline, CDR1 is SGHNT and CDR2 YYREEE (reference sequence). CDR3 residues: CASSQDPQETQYF. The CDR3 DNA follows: TGTGCCAGCAGCCAGGACCCCCAAGAGACCCAGTACTTC.

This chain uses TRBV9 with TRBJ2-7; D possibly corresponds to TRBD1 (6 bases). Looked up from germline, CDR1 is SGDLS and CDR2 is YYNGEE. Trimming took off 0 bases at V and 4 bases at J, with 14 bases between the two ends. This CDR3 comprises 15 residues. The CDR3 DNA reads TGTGCCAGCAGCGTAGCTCAGGGGCGCGGATACGAGCAGTACTTC. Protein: CASSVAQGRGYEQYF. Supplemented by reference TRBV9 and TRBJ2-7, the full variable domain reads DSGVTQTPKHLITATGQRVTLRCSPRSGDLSVYWYQQSLDQGLQFLIQYYNGEERAKGNILERFSAQQFPDLHSELNLSSLELGDSALYFCASSVAQGRGYEQYFGPGTRLTVT.

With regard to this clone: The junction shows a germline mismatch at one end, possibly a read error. The CDR3 region is CASSGEGLAPGMLLF. DNA for the CDR3: TGTGCCAGCAGCGGAGAGGGACTAGCCCCGGGAATGCTGCTCTTC. The chain has TRBV9 and TRBJ2-1; TRBD2 agrees at 9 bases. CDR3 length: 15 amino acids. Germline V gives CDR1 SGDLS, CDR2 YYNGEE.

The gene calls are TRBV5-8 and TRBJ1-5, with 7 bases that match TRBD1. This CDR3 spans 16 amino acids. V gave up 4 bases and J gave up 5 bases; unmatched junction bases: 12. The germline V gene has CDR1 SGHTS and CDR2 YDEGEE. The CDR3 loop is CASSAYRGGDDQPQHF. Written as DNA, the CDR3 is TGTGCCAGCAGCGCCTACAGGGGAGGGGATGATCAGCCCCAGCATTTT. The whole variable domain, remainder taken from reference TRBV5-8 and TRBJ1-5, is EAGVTQSPTHLIKTRGQQATLRCSPISGHTSVYWYQQALGLGLQFLLWYDEGEERNRGNFPPRFSGRQFPNYSSELNVNALELEDSALYLCASSAYRGGDDQPQHFGDGTRLSIL.

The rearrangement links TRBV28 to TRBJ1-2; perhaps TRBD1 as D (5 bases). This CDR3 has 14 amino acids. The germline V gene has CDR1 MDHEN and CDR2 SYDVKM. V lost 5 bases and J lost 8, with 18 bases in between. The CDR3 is CASSPHSGPGGYTF. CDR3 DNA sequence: TGTGCCAGCAGTCCCCACTCGGGGCCCGGGGGCTACACCTTC.

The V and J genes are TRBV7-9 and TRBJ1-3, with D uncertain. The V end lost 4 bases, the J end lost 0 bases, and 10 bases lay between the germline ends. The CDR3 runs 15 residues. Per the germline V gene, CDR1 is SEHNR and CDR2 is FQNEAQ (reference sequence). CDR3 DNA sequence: TGTGCCAGCAGCTCCATCCTGTACTCTGGAAACACCATATATTTT. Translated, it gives CASSSILYSGNTIYF.